These T cell receptor beta chains were read from a single sample in a study of blood T cell repertoires in COVID-19. TCRdb's copy holds only in-frame clones and misses some; the assay was immunoSEQ multiplex PCR. The sample lists roughly 150,000 clones, more than 65% occurring once. Sequences were obtained from peripheral blood. These receptors all stem from a woman between 45 and 65 years old with acute or convalescent COVID-19. CDR3s include the opening cysteine and the closing phenylalanine or tryptophan. Fields, in order: clone size, D gene, J gene, V gene, CDR3 protein, CDR3 DNA. A D gene is named only where the DNA matches it firmly. For some rows the clone size is stated as once, few or many, or as a class when expanded; others skip it.

size: -
D: TRBD2
J: TRBJ2-1
V: TRBV19
CDR3: CASSRLAGDNEQFF
DNA: TGTGCCAGTAGTAGACTAGCGGGGGACAATGAGCAGTTCTTC

size: -
D: -
J: TRBJ1-1
V: TRBV6-5
CDR3: CASSHLQGNTEAFF
DNA: TGTGCCAGCAGCCACCTACAGGGGAACACTGAAGCTTTCTTT

size: -
D: TRBD1
J: TRBJ1-4
V: TRBV2
CDR3: CASSEQGDEKLFF
DNA: TGTGCCAGCAGTGAACAGGGGGATGAAAAACTGTTTTTT

size: -
D: -
J: TRBJ2-7
V: TRBV28
CDR3: CASSWGQSYEQYF
DNA: TGTGCCAGCAGTTGGGGACAATCCTACGAGCAGTACTTC

size: -
D: -
J: TRBJ1-2
V: TRBV4-2
CDR3: CASSQEKGSNYGYTF
DNA: TGTGCCAGCAGCCAAGAAAAAGGGAGTAACTATGGCTACACCTTC

size: -
D: -
J: TRBJ2-1
V: TRBV28
CDR3: CASSRAASTQQFF
DNA: TGTGCCAGCAGCCGCGCCGCCTCTACGCAGCAGTTCTTC

size: -
D: -
J: TRBJ2-3
V: TRBV29-1
CDR3: CSVEGQGNTDTQYF
DNA: TGCAGCGTTGAAGGCCAGGGGAACACAGATACGCAGTATTTT

size: -
D: TRBD1
J: TRBJ1-6
V: TRBV6-6
CDR3: CASRQGARNSPLHF
DNA: TGTGCCAGCAGACAGGGGGCGAGGAATTCACCCCTCCACTTT

size: -
D: TRBD1
J: TRBJ1-3
V: TRBV5-4
CDR3: CASSPRQGASGNTIYF
DNA: TGTGCCAGCAGCCCAAGACAGGGGGCTTCTGGAAACACCATATATTTT

size: -
D: -
J: TRBJ1-2
V: TRBV10-3
CDR3: CAISNKQDGYTF
DNA: TGTGCCATCAGTAATAAACAGGATGGCTACACCTTC

size: -
D: TRBD1
J: TRBJ1-1
V: TRBV14
CDR3: CASSNQGALNTEAFF
DNA: TGTGCCAGCAGCAATCAGGGGGCCCTGAACACTGAAGCTTTCTTT

size: -
D: -
J: TRBJ2-5
V: TRBV19
CDR3: CASSSWGSRQETQYF
DNA: TGTGCCAGTAGTAGTTGGGGCAGCCGCCAAGAGACCCAGTACTTC

size: -
D: -
J: TRBJ2-7
V: TRBV3-1/TRBV3-2
CDR3: CASSLLEATYEQYF
DNA: TGTGCCAGCAGCCTCCTCGAGGCTACCTACGAGCAGTACTTC

size: -
D: TRBD2
J: TRBJ2-3
V: TRBV5-3
CDR3: CARSLAGLADTDTQYF
DNA: TGTGCCAGAAGCTTGGCGGGACTAGCGGACACAGATACGCAGTATTTT

size: -
D: -
J: TRBJ2-2
V: TRBV3-1/TRBV3-2
CDR3: CASRNTGSSLNTGELFF
DNA: TGTGCCAGCAGGAATACAGGTTCCTCTTTGAACACCGGGGAGCTGTTTTTT

size: -
D: TRBD1
J: TRBJ2-7
V: TRBV2
CDR3: CASSETQQGSDEQYF
DNA: TGTGCCAGCAGTGAAACCCAACAGGGGTCGGACGAGCAGTACTTC

size: -
D: TRBD2
J: TRBJ2-5
V: TRBV29-1
CDR3: CSAAPSGREAQYF
DNA: TGCAGCGCGGCGCCTAGCGGGAGAGAAGCCCAGTACTTC

size: -
D: -
J: TRBJ1-2
V: TRBV2
CDR3: CASSDSGDYGYTF
DNA: TGTGCCAGCAGTGATTCCGGGGACTATGGCTACACCTTC

size: -
D: -
J: TRBJ1-5
V: TRBV7-8
CDR3: CASSLGANQPQHF
DNA: TGTGCCAGCAGCTTAGGTGCGAATCAGCCCCAGCATTTT

size: once
D: -
J: TRBJ2-3
V: TRBV5-1
CDR3: CASSLGESRDTQYF
DNA: TGCGCCAGCAGCTTGGGAGAGAGTAGAGATACGCAGTATTTT

size: -
D: -
J: TRBJ2-3
V: TRBV3-1/TRBV3-2
CDR3: CASSQTYALQLVTDTQYF
DNA: TGTGCCAGCAGCCAAACCTACGCCCTGCAACTAGTCACAGATACGCAGTATTTT

size: -
D: -
J: TRBJ1-1
V: TRBV4-3
CDR3: CASSHLDRPNTEAFF
DNA: TGCGCCAGCAGCCATCTCGACAGACCTAACACTGAAGCTTTCTTT

size: few
D: -
J: TRBJ2-5
V: TRBV24-1
CDR3: CATSDFIAEEETQYF
DNA: TGTGCCACCAGTGACTTCATAGCGGAGGAAGAGACCCAGTACTTC

size: -
D: -
J: TRBJ2-2
V: TRBV4-3
CDR3: CASSRTENTGELFF
DNA: TGCGCCAGCAGCCGGACAGAGAACACCGGGGAGCTGTTTTTT

size: -
D: TRBD1
J: TRBJ1-2
V: TRBV4-3
CDR3: CASSPQGANYGYTF
DNA: TGCGCCAGCAGCCCGCAGGGGGCGAACTATGGCTACACCTTC

size: -
D: -
J: TRBJ2-3
V: TRBV19
CDR3: CASRQGSTDTQYF
DNA: TGTGCCAGTAGACAGGGTAGCACAGATACGCAGTATTTT

size: -
D: -
J: TRBJ2-7
V: TRBV7-8
CDR3: CASSFGQGASEYF
DNA: -

size: -
D: -
J: TRBJ1-2
V: TRBV2
CDR3: CASSETGLYGYTF
DNA: TGTGCCAGCAGCGAGACAGGTCTCTATGGCTACACCTTC

size: -
D: TRBD1
J: TRBJ1-3
V: TRBV7-2
CDR3: CASSVRDSQSSGNTIYF
DNA: TGTGCCAGCAGCGTCCGGGACAGCCAGAGCTCTGGAAACACCATATATTTT

size: -
D: TRBD1
J: TRBJ2-7
V: TRBV11-1
CDR3: CASSLVRDRDYEQYF
DNA: TGTGCCAGCAGCTTAGTCCGGGACAGGGACTACGAGCAGTACTTC

size: -
D: -
J: TRBJ1-1
V: TRBV5-1
CDR3: CASSLQAGNTEAFF
DNA: TGCGCCAGCAGCTTGCAGGCAGGTAACACTGAAGCTTTCTTT

size: -
D: -
J: TRBJ2-4
V: TRBV12-3/TRBV12-4
CDR3: CASGQDSINIQYF
DNA: TGTGCCAGCGGGCAGGACAGCATAAACATTCAGTACTTC

size: -
D: -
J: TRBJ1-6
V: TRBV23-1
CDR3: CASRRPRSASSYNSPLHF
DNA: TGCGCCAGCCGAAGGCCGAGGTCAGCTAGCTCCTATAATTCACCCCTCCACTTT

size: -
D: TRBD1
J: TRBJ1-1
V: TRBV28
CDR3: CASSLSGTGVKAFF
DNA: TGTGCCAGCAGTTTATCAGGGACAGGGGTTAAGGCTTTCTTT

size: -
D: TRBD2
J: TRBJ2-7
V: TRBV15
CDR3: CATSRDPLAREEQYF
DNA: TGTGCCACCAGCAGAGATCCGCTAGCGCGGGAGGAGCAGTACTTC

size: -
D: TRBD1
J: TRBJ1-1
V: TRBV13
CDR3: CASSVGQGMNTEAFF
DNA: TGTGCCAGCAGCGTAGGACAGGGGATGAACACTGAAGCTTTCTTT

size: -
D: -
J: TRBJ2-1
V: TRBV19
CDR3: CASSQYVADNEQFF
DNA: TGTGCCAGTAGCCAGTATGTAGCGGACAATGAGCAGTTCTTC

size: -
D: -
J: TRBJ1-2
V: TRBV19
CDR3: CASSDRSANYGYTF
DNA: TGTGCCAGTAGTGACAGGTCCGCTAACTATGGCTACACCTTC

size: once
D: -
J: TRBJ2-3
V: TRBV7-9
CDR3: CASKKTGRDTQYF
DNA: TGTGCCAGCAAGAAGACAGGCAGGGATACGCAGTATTTT

size: -
D: -
J: TRBJ1-1
V: TRBV28
CDR3: CASQDPGVLNTEAFF
DNA: TGTGCCAGCCAAGATCCGGGGGTACTGAACACTGAAGCTTTCTTT

size: few
D: TRBD1
J: TRBJ1-3
V: TRBV4-2
CDR3: CASSQRTGSGNTIYF
DNA: TGTGCCAGCAGCCAGAGGACAGGGTCTGGAAACACCATATATTTT

size: -
D: -
J: TRBJ2-3
V: TRBV3-1/TRBV3-2
CDR3: CASSRDWSDTQYF
DNA: TGTGCCAGCAGCAGGGACTGGTCGGATACGCAGTATTTT

size: -
D: TRBD2
J: TRBJ2-7
V: TRBV5-6
CDR3: CASSIILAASGYEQYF
DNA: TGTGCCAGCAGCATAATACTAGCGGCCTCAGGGTACGAGCAGTACTTC

size: -
D: -
J: TRBJ2-3
V: TRBV7-2
CDR3: CASSHRVGGISDTQYF
DNA: TGTGCCAGCAGCCATAGGGTCGGCGGGATTTCAGATACGCAGTATTTT